A selection of T cell receptor beta chains follows, all from one sample in a study of Tregs in tolerant kidney transplant recipients. The protocol was immunoSEQ multiplex PCR, while the TCRdb copy is restricted to in-frame clones and leaves out a portion. The table records under 100,000 clones, around 90% of them present only once. Sequenced input: CD8+ T cells from blood. These receptors came from a human donor in good health. Each CDR3 is given with its conserved first and last residue. The D gene is left open where the match is weak. Expanded clones get a size class; other rows say once, few or many, or leave the size out.

V	size	D	J	DNA	CDR3
TRBV13	NA	NA	TRBJ2-1	TGTGCCAGCAGCACGGAGGGGGGGTCCTACAATGAGCAGTTCTTC	CASSTEGGSYNEQFF
TRBV2	NA	NA	TRBJ2-1	TGTGCCAGCAGTGAAGTCTCGTACAATGAGCAGTTCTTC	CASSEVSYNEQFF
TRBV5-4	NA	TRBD2	TRBJ2-5	TGTGCCAGCAGCTTGAGCGGGGTGAAGACCCAGTACTTC	CASSLSGVKTQYF
TRBV9	NA	NA	TRBJ2-7	TGTGCCAGCAGCCCCCCAGGCTTCTACGAGCAGTACTTC	CASSPPGFYEQYF
TRBV27	NA	TRBD1	TRBJ2-1	TGTGCCAGCAGTTGGGGGACAGGGGCCAGGCGCGGTGAGCAGTTCTTC	CASSWGTGARRGEQFF
TRBV5-6	few	TRBD1	TRBJ1-1	TGTGCCAGCAGGGAAACGGGACAGGAGTCTGAAGCTTTCTTT	CASRETGQESEAFF
TRBV7-9	NA	NA	TRBJ2-1	TGTGCCAGCCGAGCACCCCAGGACAATGAGCAGTTCTTC	CASRAPQDNEQFF
TRBV5-4	NA	TRBD1	TRBJ1-4	TGTGCCAGCAGCTTGGCGAAGGGGGCGGAACTGTTTTTT	CASSLAKGAELFF
TRBV2	once	TRBD1	TRBJ1-2	TGTGCCAGCAGTGAACCGCGGGACAGGTTTAACTATGGCTACACCTTC	CASSEPRDRFNYGYTF
TRBV7-8	once	NA	TRBJ2-3	TGTGCCAGCAGCGTCTTGACAGATACGCAGTATTTT	CASSVLTDTQYF
TRBV9	NA	NA	TRBJ1-3	TGTGCCAGCAGCATAGAAGGGTCCTCTGGAAACACCATATATTTT	CASSIEGSSGNTIYF
TRBV27	NA	NA	TRBJ1-4	TGTGCCAGCAGTTTAAGGGGTCAAGAAAAACTGTTTTTT	CASSLRGQEKLFF
TRBV6-5	NA	NA	TRBJ1-2	TGTGCCAGCAGCCCCACACGATCCTATGGCTACACCTTC	CASSPTRSYGYTF
TRBV6-5	once	TRBD2	TRBJ2-7	TGTGCCAGCGGGAGGACTAGCCTCCACGAGCAGTACTTC	CASGRTSLHEQYF
TRBV7-9	NA	NA	TRBJ2-7	TGTGCCAGCAGCTCTCCAGGGGTTGCCTACGAGCAGTACTTC	CASSSPGVAYEQYF
TRBV4-1	NA	TRBD2	TRBJ2-2	TGCGCCAGCAGCCAAAGAGCTAGCGGGGGGGCCGGCGGGGAGCTGTTTTTT	CASSQRASGGAGGELFF
TRBV27	NA	NA	TRBJ2-3	TGTGCCAGCAGTTATGGGCCCATTATAAGGGCCGTGGATACGCAGTATTTT	CASSYGPIIRAVDTQYF
TRBV7-8	NA	NA	TRBJ1-5	TGTGCCAGCAGACTGGACGGCAGCTTTTATAGCAATCAGCCCCAGCATTTT	CASRLDGSFYSNQPQHF
TRBV7-7	NA	TRBD1	TRBJ1-5	TGTGCCAGCAGCAGATTGCCGGGACAGGGATGCTATAGCAATCAGCCCCAGCATTTT	CASSRLPGQGCYSNQPQHF
TRBV7-9	NA	NA	TRBJ2-7	TGTGCCAGCAGGGGGGGACACTACGAGCAGTACTTC	CASRGGHYEQYF
TRBV7-5	once	NA	TRBJ2-3	TGTGTCAGAAGCCTCCCGAAAGATACGCAGTATTTT	CVRSLPKDTQYF
TRBV6-6	NA	TRBD1	TRBJ2-7	TGTGCCAGCAGTTTTTGGGACAGGCCCTACGAGCAGTACTTC	CASSFWDRPYEQYF
TRBV27	NA	TRBD2	TRBJ2-2	TGTGCCAGCAGTTCAATAGCGGGAGGGATGGACACCGGGGAGCTGTTTTTT	CASSSIAGGMDTGELFF
TRBV25-1	NA	TRBD1	TRBJ1-2	TGTGCCAGCAGTGCGAGGACAGGGGATGGCTACACCTTC	CASSARTGDGYTF
TRBV7-6	NA	NA	TRBJ2-7	TGTGCCAGCAGCTCTAGGGCTCTCTACGAGCAGTACTTC	CASSSRALYEQYF
TRBV25-1	NA	NA	TRBJ2-2	TGTGCCAGCAGTGAAAAGGGATACACCGGGGAGCTGTTTTTT	CASSEKGYTGELFF
TRBV4-1	NA	TRBD1	TRBJ1-4	TGCGCCAGCAGCCTTATTGACAGGGTAGGCGAAAAACTGTTTTTT	CASSLIDRVGEKLFF
TRBV7-9	NA	TRBD2	TRBJ2-1	TGTGCCAGCAGCGATCCGGGACTAGTTGAGTATGAGCAGTTCTTC	CASSDPGLVEYEQFF
TRBV6-1	NA	NA	TRBJ2-7	TGTGCCAGCAGCCCGACAGGTACCCCCTACGAGCAGTACTTC	CASSPTGTPYEQYF
TRBV29-1	NA	NA	TRBJ1-1	TGCAGCGTTGTGACAGAGAACACTGAAGCTTTCTTT	CSVVTENTEAFF
TRBV2	NA	NA	TRBJ2-4	TGTGCCAGCAGTGAGATGGGCAATTCTATAGCCAAAAACATTCAGTACTTC	CASSEMGNSIAKNIQYF
TRBV7-8	NA	NA	TRBJ2-5	TGTGCCAGCAGCTTAAACGGCTTGGGGGAGAGGAGCAACGGAGAGACCCAGTACTTC	CASSLNGLGERSNGETQYF
TRBV7-8	NA	TRBD1	TRBJ2-5	TGTGCCAGCACCCCACAGGGGGCAGAGGGAGAGACCCAGTACTTC	CASTPQGAEGETQYF
TRBV19	NA	NA	TRBJ1-3	TGTGCCAGTAGCCCTTCGGTGGGGGCCGCGCGTTCTGGAAACACCATATATTTT	CASSPSVGAARSGNTIYF
TRBV10-3	NA	TRBD2	TRBJ2-3	TGTGCCATCAGTCATTCCGCCGGGACTAGTCCTTCTACAGATACGCAGTATTTT	CAISHSAGTSPSTDTQYF
TRBV5-1	few	NA	TRBJ1-1	TGCGCCAGCAGCTTGGCTCAGAACACTGAAGCTTTCTTT	CASSLAQNTEAFF
TRBV5-1	NA	NA	TRBJ2-7	TGCGCCAGCAGCTTGAGACAAAACTCCTACGAGCAGTACTTC	CASSLRQNSYEQYF
TRBV5-1	NA	NA	TRBJ2-7	TGCGCCAGCAGCTCCCGGACAGGGCGGGAGAGCGAGTACTTC	CASSSRTGRESEYF
TRBV11-2	NA	NA	TRBJ1-1	TGTGCCACCAGGATCCCGTACACTGAAGCTTTCTTT	CATRIPYTEAFF
TRBV9	NA	TRBD1	TRBJ1-1	TGTGCCAGCAGCTTATTCTCGGGACAGGGGAAGACTGAAGCTTTCTTT	CASSLFSGQGKTEAFF
TRBV7-8	few	TRBD2	TRBJ2-4	TGTGCCAGCAGCTTAATGGGGCGGGGGGAGCAGTACTTC	CASSLMGRGEQYF
TRBV11-1	NA	NA	TRBJ1-1	TGTGCCAGCAGCTTGGAAGGGGTTGAAGCTTTCTTT	CASSLEGVEAFF
TRBV7-9	NA	NA	TRBJ2-5	TGTGCCAGCAGCTTAGCGTTCCAAGAGACCCAGTACTTC	CASSLAFQETQYF
TRBV14	NA	NA	TRBJ1-6	TGTGCCAGCAGCCAAGTCGGGGGTTATAATTCACCCCTCCACTTT	CASSQVGGYNSPLHF
TRBV7-9	NA	TRBD1	TRBJ1-1	TGTGCCAGCAGCTTTTCGGGACAGTACAACACTGAAGCTTTCTTT	CASSFSGQYNTEAFF
TRBV27	NA	NA	TRBJ2-7	TGTGCCAGCAGTTTACTTCCGGCCTACGACTACGAGCAGTACTTC	CASSLLPAYDYEQYF
TRBV28	NA	TRBD2	TRBJ2-7	TGTGCCAGCAGTTTCCCCCTGACTCCGGGGGGGGACGAGCAGTACTTC	CASSFPLTPGGDEQYF
TRBV18	few	NA	TRBJ1-2	TGTGCCAGCTCACCAGTTGTAAGCGAATTCTATGGCTACACCTTC	CASSPVVSEFYGYTF